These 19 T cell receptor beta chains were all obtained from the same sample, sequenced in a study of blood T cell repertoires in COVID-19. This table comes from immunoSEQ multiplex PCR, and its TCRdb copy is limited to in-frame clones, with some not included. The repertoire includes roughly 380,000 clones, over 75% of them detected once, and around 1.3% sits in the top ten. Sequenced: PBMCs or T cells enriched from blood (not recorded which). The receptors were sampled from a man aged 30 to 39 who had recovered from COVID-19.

The CDR3 is CSVEDRVGQGTGEQYF. The CDR3 region has the DNA TGCAGCGTTGAAGATCGAGTGGGACAGGGTACGGGCGAGCAGTACTTC. The chain recombines TRBV29-1 with TRBJ2-7; TRBD1 agrees at 9 bases. The CDR3 spans 16 residues. The J segment lost 6 bases and the V segment lost 0 bases, leaving 12 bases of the junction unmatched. Germline V lookup: CDR1 SQVTM, CDR2 ANQGSEA.

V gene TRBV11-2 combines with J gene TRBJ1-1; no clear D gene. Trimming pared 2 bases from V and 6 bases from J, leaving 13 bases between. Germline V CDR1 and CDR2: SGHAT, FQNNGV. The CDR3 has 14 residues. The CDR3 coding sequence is TGTGCCAGCAGCTTAACGGGGATAAGGGCTGAAGCTTTCTTT. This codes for CASSLTGIRAEAFF.

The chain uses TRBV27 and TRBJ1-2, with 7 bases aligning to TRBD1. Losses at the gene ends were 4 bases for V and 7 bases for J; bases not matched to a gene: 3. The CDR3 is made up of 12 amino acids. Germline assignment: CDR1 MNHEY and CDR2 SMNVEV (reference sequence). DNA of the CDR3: TGTGCCAGCAGTTCAGGGACAGCTGGCTACACCTTC. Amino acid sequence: CASSSGTAGYTF.

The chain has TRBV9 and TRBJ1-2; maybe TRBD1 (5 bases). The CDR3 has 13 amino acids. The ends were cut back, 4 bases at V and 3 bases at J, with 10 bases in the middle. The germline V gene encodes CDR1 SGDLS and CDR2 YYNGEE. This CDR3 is CASSPPTDYGYTF. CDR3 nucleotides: TGTGCCAGCAGCCCCCCGACAGACTATGGCTACACCTTC.

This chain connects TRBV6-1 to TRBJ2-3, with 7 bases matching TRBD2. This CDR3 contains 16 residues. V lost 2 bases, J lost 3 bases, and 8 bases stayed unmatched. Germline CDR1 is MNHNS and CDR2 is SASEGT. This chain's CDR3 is CASSESYGGLTDTQYF. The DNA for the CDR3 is TGTGCCAGCAGTGAATCGTACGGGGGGTTAACAGATACGCAGTATTTT.

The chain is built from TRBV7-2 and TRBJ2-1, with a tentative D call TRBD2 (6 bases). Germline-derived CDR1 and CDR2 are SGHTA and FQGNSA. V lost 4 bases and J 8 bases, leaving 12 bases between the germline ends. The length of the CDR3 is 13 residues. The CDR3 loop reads CASSSRPGDEQFF. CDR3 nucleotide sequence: TGTGCCAGCAGCTCTCGCCCGGGGGATGAGCAGTTCTTC.

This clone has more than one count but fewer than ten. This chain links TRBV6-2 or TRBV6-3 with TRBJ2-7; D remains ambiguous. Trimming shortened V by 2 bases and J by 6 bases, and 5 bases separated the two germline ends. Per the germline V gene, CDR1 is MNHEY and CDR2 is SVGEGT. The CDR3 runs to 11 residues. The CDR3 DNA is TGTGCCAGCAGTTACGGGCCCGAGCAGTACTTC. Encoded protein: CASSYGPEQYF.

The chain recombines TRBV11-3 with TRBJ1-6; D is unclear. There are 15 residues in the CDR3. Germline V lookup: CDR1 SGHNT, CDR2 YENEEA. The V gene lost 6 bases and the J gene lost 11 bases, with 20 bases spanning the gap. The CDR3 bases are TGTGCCAGCAGGAACAGCATTACGAAGAAAACACCCCTCCACTTT. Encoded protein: CASRNSITKKTPLHF.

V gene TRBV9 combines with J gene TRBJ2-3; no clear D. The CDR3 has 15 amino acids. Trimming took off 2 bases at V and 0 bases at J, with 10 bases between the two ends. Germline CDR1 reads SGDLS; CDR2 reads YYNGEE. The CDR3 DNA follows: TGTGCCAGCAGCGTGACGAGGATGAGCACAGATACGCAGTATTTT. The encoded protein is CASSVTRMSTDTQYF.

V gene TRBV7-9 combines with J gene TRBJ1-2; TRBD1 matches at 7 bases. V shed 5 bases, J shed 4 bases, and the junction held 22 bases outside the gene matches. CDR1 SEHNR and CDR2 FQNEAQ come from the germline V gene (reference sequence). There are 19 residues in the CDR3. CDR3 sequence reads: CASSGSRQGQERGFYGYTF. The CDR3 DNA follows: TGTGCCAGCAGCGGCTCCCGACAGGGACAAGAAAGGGGTTTCTATGGCTACACCTTC.

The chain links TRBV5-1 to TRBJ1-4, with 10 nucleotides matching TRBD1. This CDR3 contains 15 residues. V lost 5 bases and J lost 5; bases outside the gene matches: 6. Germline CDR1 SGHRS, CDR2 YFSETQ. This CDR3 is CASRDRGSSNEKLFF. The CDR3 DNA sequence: TGCGCCAGCAGGGACAGGGGGTCTTCAAATGAAAAACTGTTTTTT.

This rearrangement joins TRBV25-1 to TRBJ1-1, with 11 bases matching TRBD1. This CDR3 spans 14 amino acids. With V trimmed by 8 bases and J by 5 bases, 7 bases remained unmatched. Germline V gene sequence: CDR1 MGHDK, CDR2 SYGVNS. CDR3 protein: CASRGQGAGTEAFF. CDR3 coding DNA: TGTGCCAGCCGAGGACAGGGGGCCGGTACTGAAGCTTTCTTT.

The CDR3: CASSGQRGLNSPLHF. For the CDR3, the DNA is TGTGCCAGCAGCGGCCAGAGGGGGCTAAATTCACCCCTCCACTTT. The rearrangement uses TRBV9 and TRBJ1-6; 7 bases align to TRBD1. The V segment lost 3 bases and the J segment 7 bases; nucleotides outside the gene matches: 7. The CDR3 spans 15 residues. Germline CDR1 is SGDLS and CDR2 is YYNGEE.

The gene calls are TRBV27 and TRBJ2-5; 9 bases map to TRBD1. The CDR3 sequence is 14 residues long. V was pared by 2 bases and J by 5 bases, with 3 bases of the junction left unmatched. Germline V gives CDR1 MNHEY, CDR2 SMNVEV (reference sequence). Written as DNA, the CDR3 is TGTGCCAGCAGTTTACGGGACAGGGTGGAGACCCAGTACTTC. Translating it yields CASSLRDRVETQYF.

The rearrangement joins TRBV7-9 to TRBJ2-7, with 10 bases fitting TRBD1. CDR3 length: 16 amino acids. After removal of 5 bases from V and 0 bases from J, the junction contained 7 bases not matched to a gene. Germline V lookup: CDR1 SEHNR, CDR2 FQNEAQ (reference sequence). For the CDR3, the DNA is TGTGCCAGCAGCCCCGACAGGGGGCTAAGCTCCTACGAGCAGTACTTC. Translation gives CASSPDRGLSSYEQYF.

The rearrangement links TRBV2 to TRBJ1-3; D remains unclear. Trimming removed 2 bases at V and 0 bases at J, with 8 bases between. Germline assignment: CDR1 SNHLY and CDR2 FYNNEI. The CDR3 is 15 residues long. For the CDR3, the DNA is TGTGCCAGCAGTGAAATAAGGAGCTCTGGAAACACCATATATTTT. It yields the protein CASSEIRSSGNTIYF.

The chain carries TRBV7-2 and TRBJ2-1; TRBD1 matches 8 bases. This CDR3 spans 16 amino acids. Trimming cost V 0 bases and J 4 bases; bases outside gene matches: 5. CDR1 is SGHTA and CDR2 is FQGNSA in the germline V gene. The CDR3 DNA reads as TGTGCCAGCAGCTTAGCGGCAGGGGGCGCATACAATGAGCAGTTCTTC. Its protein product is CASSLAAGGAYNEQFF.

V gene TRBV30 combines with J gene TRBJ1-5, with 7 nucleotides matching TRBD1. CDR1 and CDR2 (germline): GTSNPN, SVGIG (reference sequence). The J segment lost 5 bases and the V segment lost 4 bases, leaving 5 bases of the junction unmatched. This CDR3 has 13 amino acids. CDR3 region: CAWNLGGDQPQHF. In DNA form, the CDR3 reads TGTGCCTGGAACCTAGGGGGCGATCAGCCCCAGCATTTT.

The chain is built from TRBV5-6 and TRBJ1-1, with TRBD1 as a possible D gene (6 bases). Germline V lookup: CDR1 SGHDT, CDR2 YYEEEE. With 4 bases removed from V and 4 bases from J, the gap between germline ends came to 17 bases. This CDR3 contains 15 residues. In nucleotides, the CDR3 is TGTGCCAGCAGCGACCCGGGACACTTAAGCACTGAAGCTTTCTTT. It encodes CASSDPGHLSTEAFF.